A selection of T cell receptor beta chains follows, all from one sample in a study of cytomegalovirus exposure and HLA in healthy donors. The data were produced by immunoSEQ multiplex PCR, yet TCRdb's version contains in-frame clones alone and is incomplete. The sample gives some 240,000 clones, around 87% of which show up once; about 2% is in the top ten. Sample: PBMCs. These receptors all come from a woman aged 18-29 years in good health and CMV-seropositive. Both conserved end residues are part of each CDR3. Fields, in order: CDR3 DNA, CDR3 protein, clone size, D gene, V gene, J gene. D genes are given only for firm matches. A row's size may be missing; if present it is once, few, many or a size class.

CDR3nt: TGCGCCAGCAATTTAGGGGACTTCGTAGCCTACGAGCAGTACTTC
CDR3aa: CASNLGDFVAYEQYF
abundance: NA
d_gene: NA
v_gene: TRBV5-1
j_gene: TRBJ2-7

CDR3nt: TGCGCCAGCAGCTTGTGGGTAGGGGGGGTCGAGCAGTACTTC
CDR3aa: CASSLWVGGVEQYF
abundance: NA
d_gene: NA
v_gene: TRBV5-1
j_gene: TRBJ2-7

CDR3nt: TGTGCCAGCGAGACAGGGAAGGACAATCAGCCCCAGCATTTT
CDR3aa: CASETGKDNQPQHF
abundance: few
d_gene: TRBD1
v_gene: TRBV28
j_gene: TRBJ1-5

CDR3nt: TGTGCCAGTAGCCAGAGGTCTGCAACTAATGAAAAACTGTTTTTT
CDR3aa: CASSQRSATNEKLFF
abundance: NA
d_gene: NA
v_gene: TRBV5-4
j_gene: TRBJ1-4

CDR3nt: TGTGCCAGCAGCACCTCCACTTCGAGAAACAATGAGCAGTTCTTC
CDR3aa: CASSTSTSRNNEQFF
abundance: NA
d_gene: NA
v_gene: TRBV6-6
j_gene: TRBJ2-1

CDR3nt: TGTGCCAGCAGCTTGGGGTTGGTAGGGGCGGCCTACAATGAGCAGTTCTTC
CDR3aa: CASSLGLVGAAYNEQFF
abundance: NA
d_gene: NA
v_gene: TRBV5-6
j_gene: TRBJ2-1

CDR3nt: TGCGCCAGCAGTTCGGACGGGACAGGGGATGAAAAACTGTTTTTT
CDR3aa: CASSSDGTGDEKLFF
abundance: NA
d_gene: TRBD1
v_gene: TRBV5-1
j_gene: TRBJ1-4

CDR3nt: TGTGCCAGCAGCAGGCGCAGGGAGGGGACTGAAGCTTTCTTT
CDR3aa: CASSRRREGTEAFF
abundance: NA
d_gene: NA
v_gene: TRBV7-3
j_gene: TRBJ1-1

CDR3nt: TGTGCCCTGGGGGCAGGAGGATTATACGAGCAGTACTTC
CDR3aa: CALGAGGLYEQYF
abundance: NA
d_gene: NA
v_gene: TRBV30
j_gene: TRBJ2-7

CDR3nt: TGTGCCAGCAGCTGGGGAGGGAACACTGAAGCTTTCTTT
CDR3aa: CASSWGGNTEAFF
abundance: NA
d_gene: NA
v_gene: TRBV5-8
j_gene: TRBJ1-1

CDR3nt: TGTGCCAGCAGCTTAGAGGCGGCGAACACTGAAGCTTTCTTT
CDR3aa: CASSLEAANTEAFF
abundance: NA
d_gene: NA
v_gene: TRBV7-6
j_gene: TRBJ1-1

CDR3nt: TGTGCTAGTGGTCCGGACAGGGGGGTCTACAATGAGCAGTTCTTC
CDR3aa: CASGPDRGVYNEQFF
abundance: few
d_gene: TRBD1
v_gene: TRBV12-5
j_gene: TRBJ2-1

CDR3nt: TGTGCCACTCGAATACAGGGGGCGGGAACTGAAGCTTTCTTT
CDR3aa: CATRIQGAGTEAFF
abundance: NA
d_gene: TRBD1
v_gene: TRBV19
j_gene: TRBJ1-1

CDR3nt: TGCGCCAGCAGCCATCCGGGACTAGCGGGAGTGAGCTCCTACGAGCAGTACTTC
CDR3aa: CASSHPGLAGVSSYEQYF
abundance: NA
d_gene: TRBD2
v_gene: TRBV5-1
j_gene: TRBJ2-7

CDR3nt: TGTGCCAGCAGCTGGGACAGGGTTGAAGCTTTCTTT
CDR3aa: CASSWDRVEAFF
abundance: NA
d_gene: TRBD1
v_gene: TRBV5-8
j_gene: TRBJ1-1

CDR3nt: TGTGCCAGCAGCCTAGCAGGGATCGCTAAAAAACTGTTTTTT
CDR3aa: CASSLAGIAKKLFF
abundance: NA
d_gene: NA
v_gene: TRBV11-2
j_gene: TRBJ1-4

CDR3nt: TGTGCCTGGGGGACAGAGAACACTGAAGCTTTCTTT
CDR3aa: CAWGTENTEAFF
abundance: NA
d_gene: TRBD1
v_gene: TRBV30
j_gene: TRBJ1-1

CDR3nt: TGCGCCAGCAGCCAACCTATCCACGGCACCGGGGAGCTGTTTTTT
CDR3aa: CASSQPIHGTGELFF
abundance: NA
d_gene: NA
v_gene: TRBV4-1
j_gene: TRBJ2-2

CDR3nt: TGTGCCAGCAGTTTATTAGGGGATATCGGACACGAGCAGTACTTC
CDR3aa: CASSLLGDIGHEQYF
abundance: NA
d_gene: NA
v_gene: TRBV27
j_gene: TRBJ2-7

CDR3nt: TGTGCCAGCAGTTTATACCCAGGGGGGTTCGATCAGCCCCAGCATTTT
CDR3aa: CASSLYPGGFDQPQHF
abundance: NA
d_gene: TRBD1
v_gene: TRBV28
j_gene: TRBJ1-5

CDR3nt: TGTGCCAGCAGGCCTGCGGGGATTGGAAACACCATATATTTT
CDR3aa: CASRPAGIGNTIYF
abundance: NA
d_gene: NA
v_gene: TRBV27
j_gene: TRBJ1-3

CDR3nt: TGTGCCAGCAGCCCTGAGGGGAGGGATGGCTACACCTTC
CDR3aa: CASSPEGRDGYTF
abundance: once
d_gene: NA
v_gene: TRBV5-4
j_gene: TRBJ1-2

CDR3nt: TGTGCCAGCAGCCTCAACCGGGACTCGTCAAACAATGAGCAGTTCTTC
CDR3aa: CASSLNRDSSNNEQFF
abundance: NA
d_gene: NA
v_gene: TRBV7-9
j_gene: TRBJ2-1

CDR3nt: TGTGCCAGCAGCTTATACACCTTGCCACAATACGAGCAGTACTTC
CDR3aa: CASSLYTLPQYEQYF
abundance: NA
d_gene: NA
v_gene: TRBV11-2
j_gene: TRBJ2-7

CDR3nt: TGTGCCAGCACCCCTGCTGGGGGGAGGTACTACAATGAGCAGTTCTTC
CDR3aa: CASTPAGGRYYNEQFF
abundance: once
d_gene: NA
v_gene: TRBV2
j_gene: TRBJ2-1

CDR3nt: TGTGCCAGCAGTTCTTCCTACAGGGATGGGTCCTACGAGCAGTACTTC
CDR3aa: CASSSSYRDGSYEQYF
abundance: once
d_gene: NA
v_gene: TRBV6-6
j_gene: TRBJ2-7

CDR3nt: TGTGCCAGCACCTTGACGTCTAGGAGCTCCTACGAGCAGTACTTC
CDR3aa: CASTLTSRSSYEQYF
abundance: NA
d_gene: NA
v_gene: TRBV28
j_gene: TRBJ2-7

CDR3nt: TGTGCCAGCAGCTTAATAAGGATGGCTAGCGGGAGGTATGAGCAGTTCTTC
CDR3aa: CASSLIRMASGRYEQFF
abundance: NA
d_gene: TRBD2
v_gene: TRBV7-9
j_gene: TRBJ2-1

CDR3nt: TGCAGCGTCGCACAGGGATTTGTGGCCAACGTCCTGACTTTC
CDR3aa: CSVAQGFVANVLTF
abundance: NA
d_gene: NA
v_gene: TRBV29-1
j_gene: TRBJ2-6

CDR3nt: TGTGCCAGCAGTCCCCTCCCAGTGGTTCAGAACTATGGCTACACCTTC
CDR3aa: CASSPLPVVQNYGYTF
abundance: NA
d_gene: NA
v_gene: TRBV28
j_gene: TRBJ1-2

CDR3nt: TGTGCCTGGCGAGTGGGGGGTAGGGCCAGAGACCTGACTTTC
CDR3aa: CAWRVGGRARDLTF
abundance: NA
d_gene: NA
v_gene: TRBV30
j_gene: TRBJ2-6

CDR3nt: TGTGCCAGCAGTGCTGCGGGGTACGTCGCTGAAGCTTTCTTT
CDR3aa: CASSAAGYVAEAFF
abundance: NA
d_gene: NA
v_gene: TRBV6-1
j_gene: TRBJ1-1

CDR3nt: TGTGCCAGTAGTGGGACAGTCTCCTACGAGCAGTACTTC
CDR3aa: CASSGTVSYEQYF
abundance: NA
d_gene: TRBD1
v_gene: TRBV19
j_gene: TRBJ2-7

CDR3nt: TGTGCCAGCAGTTCCTTAGCGGAACTGGAGACCCAGTACTTC
CDR3aa: CASSSLAELETQYF
abundance: NA
d_gene: NA
v_gene: TRBV27
j_gene: TRBJ2-5

CDR3nt: TGTGCCAGCAGTCCCCGGGAGCGGGAGACGACCCCAGAGCAGTTCTTC
CDR3aa: CASSPRERETTPEQFF
abundance: NA
d_gene: TRBD2
v_gene: TRBV28
j_gene: TRBJ2-1

CDR3nt: TGTGCCAGCAGTGACGAGGCGGGGATTCAGCCCCAGCATTTT
CDR3aa: CASSDEAGIQPQHF
abundance: NA
d_gene: NA
v_gene: TRBV6-4
j_gene: TRBJ1-5

CDR3nt: TGTGCCAGCAGCTTAGGGGGGGAGAATAGCAATCAGCCCCAGCATTTT
CDR3aa: CASSLGGENSNQPQHF
abundance: NA
d_gene: NA
v_gene: TRBV11-2
j_gene: TRBJ1-5

CDR3nt: TGTGCCAGCAGCTCAAAATGGACAGGGGGAAACATTCAGTACTTC
CDR3aa: CASSSKWTGGNIQYF
abundance: NA
d_gene: TRBD1
v_gene: TRBV5-5
j_gene: TRBJ2-4